The rows below give T cell receptor beta chains drawn from one sample of a study of CD8 T cells in ankylosing spondylitis. TCRdb independently ran MiXCR on the 5' RACE reads; one entry per CDR3 protein. The profile shows 500,000 or so distinct CDR3 sequences, over 4% of them singletons. Sequenced sample: blood, either unsorted or a sorted T cell fraction (not recorded which). The origin of the receptors is a male donor with ankylosing spondylitis. Both conserved end residues are part of each CDR3.

CDR3aa,j_gene,v_gene
CASSLVAGVTTDTQYF,TRBJ2-3,TRBV7-2
CASSWTPSPYGYTF,TRBJ1-2,TRBV5-1
CSAPTGYSNQPQHF,TRBJ1-5,TRBV20-1
CASSLPGTAPFPLHF,TRBJ1-6,TRBV12-3/TRBV12-4
CASSLVLGRPQHF,TRBJ1-5,TRBV7-2
CSARDGGPGTPAIF,TRBJ2-7,TRBV20-1
CASGHPDRPNYGYTF,TRBJ1-2,TRBV6-5
CASSPLEGFAYEQYF,TRBJ2-7,TRBV5-1
CASSLGSLAGSTDTQYF,TRBJ2-3,TRBV7-9
CASSGRGYSNQPQHF,TRBJ1-5,TRBV12-3/TRBV12-4
CATRPGQGVGKLFF,TRBJ1-4,TRBV7-2
CSAWAGKTNYGYTF,TRBJ1-2,TRBV20-1
CATSRNLASGYNEQFF,TRBJ2-1,TRBV15
CASSLQQGPYEQYF,TRBJ2-7,TRBV5-1
CSVDRGWDTEAFF,TRBJ1-1,TRBV29-1